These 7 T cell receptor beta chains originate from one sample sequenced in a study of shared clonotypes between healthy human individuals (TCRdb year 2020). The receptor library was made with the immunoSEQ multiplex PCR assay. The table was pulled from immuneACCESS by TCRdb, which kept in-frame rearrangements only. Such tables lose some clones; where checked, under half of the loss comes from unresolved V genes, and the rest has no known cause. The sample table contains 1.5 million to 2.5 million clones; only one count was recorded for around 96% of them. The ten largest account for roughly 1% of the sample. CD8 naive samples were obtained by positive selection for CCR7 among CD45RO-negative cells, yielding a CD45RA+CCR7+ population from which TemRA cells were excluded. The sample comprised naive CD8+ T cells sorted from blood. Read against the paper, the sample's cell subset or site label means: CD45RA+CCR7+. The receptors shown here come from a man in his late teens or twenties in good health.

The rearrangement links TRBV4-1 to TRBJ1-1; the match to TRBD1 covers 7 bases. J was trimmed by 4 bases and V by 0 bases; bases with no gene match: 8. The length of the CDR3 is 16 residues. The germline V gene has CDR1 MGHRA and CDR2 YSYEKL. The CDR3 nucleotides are TGCGCCAGCAGCCAAGACCCCCCTTACAGGGGCACTGAAGCTTTCTTT. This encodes CASSQDPPYRGTEAFF.

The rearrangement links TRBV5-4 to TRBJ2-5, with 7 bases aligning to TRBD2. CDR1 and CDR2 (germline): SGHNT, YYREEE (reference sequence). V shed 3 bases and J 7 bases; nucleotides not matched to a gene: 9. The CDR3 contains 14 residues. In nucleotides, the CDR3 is TGTGCCAGCAGCTCCATGGGCGGGGAGGGGACCCAGTACTTC. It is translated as CASSSMGGEGTQYF.

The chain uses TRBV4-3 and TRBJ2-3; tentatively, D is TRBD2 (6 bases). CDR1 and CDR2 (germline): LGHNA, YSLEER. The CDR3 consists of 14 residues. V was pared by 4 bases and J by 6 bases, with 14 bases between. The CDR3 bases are TGCGCCAGCAGCCCTACGCTGCTAGCGGATACGCAGTATTTT. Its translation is CASSPTLLADTQYF.

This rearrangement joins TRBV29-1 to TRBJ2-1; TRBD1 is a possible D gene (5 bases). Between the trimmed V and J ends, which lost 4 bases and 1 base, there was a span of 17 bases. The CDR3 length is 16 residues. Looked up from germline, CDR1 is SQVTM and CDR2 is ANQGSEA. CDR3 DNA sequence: TGCAGCGTTGTTGGGGCTCCCGAATTATCCTACAATGAGCAGTTCTTC. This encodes CSVVGAPELSYNEQFF.

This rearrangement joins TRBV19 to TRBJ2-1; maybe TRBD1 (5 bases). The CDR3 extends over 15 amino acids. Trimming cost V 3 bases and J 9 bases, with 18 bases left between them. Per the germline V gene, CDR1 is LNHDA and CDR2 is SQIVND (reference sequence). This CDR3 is CASSITDNRRVEQFF. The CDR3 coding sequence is TGTGCCAGTAGTATCACGGACAATCGTAGAGTTGAGCAGTTCTTC.

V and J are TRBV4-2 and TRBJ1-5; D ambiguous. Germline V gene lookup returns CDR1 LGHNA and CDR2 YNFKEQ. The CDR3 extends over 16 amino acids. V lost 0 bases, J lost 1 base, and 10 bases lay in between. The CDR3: CASSQDYGGSNQPQHF. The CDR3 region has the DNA TGTGCCAGCAGCCAAGATTATGGAGGGAGCAATCAGCCCCAGCATTTT.

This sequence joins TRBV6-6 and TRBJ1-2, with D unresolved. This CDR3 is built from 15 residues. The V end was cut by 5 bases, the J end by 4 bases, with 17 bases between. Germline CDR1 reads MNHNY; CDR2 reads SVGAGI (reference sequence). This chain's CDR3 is CASSELNQAIYGYTF. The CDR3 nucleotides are TGTGCCAGCAGTGAGCTGAATCAGGCAATCTATGGCTACACCTTC.